The following is a T cell receptor (beta chain) sequence with its context. The method was immunoSEQ multiplex PCR; TCRdb's version includes in-frame clones alone and lacks a portion of them. Among 75,000 to 90,000 clones listed, around 85% were seen once. Blood sampling took place at baseline, cycle 4 day 1, and cycle 7 day 1. This entry comes from a study of OX40 agonist ivuxolimab in advanced cancers. Study-wide background: Those treated in dose escalation had hepatocellular carcinoma, melanoma, renal cell cancer or head and neck cancer. A male proportion of approximately 83% was recorded, with mean age approximately 56 years and range roughly 23 to 79. Partial responses were seen in three patients, one with hepatocellular carcinoma and two with cutaneous melanoma.

This CDR3 is built from 13 residues. Trimming removed 5 bases from V and 6 bases from J, with 11 bases in between. Germline V gene lookup returns CDR1 MDHEN and CDR2 SYDVKM. This clonotype originated in an adult with an advanced solid tumor such as melanoma, head and neck, liver or kidney cancer. The sequencing here drew on CD4+ or CD8+ T cells sorted from blood, taken in a trial of the OX40 agonist ivuxolimab. The chain has TRBV28 and TRBJ1-5; D not resolved. Here the CDR3 DNA reads TGTGCCAGCAGTATACAATCTACTCAGCCCCAGCATTTT. Protein product: CASSIQSTQPQHF.